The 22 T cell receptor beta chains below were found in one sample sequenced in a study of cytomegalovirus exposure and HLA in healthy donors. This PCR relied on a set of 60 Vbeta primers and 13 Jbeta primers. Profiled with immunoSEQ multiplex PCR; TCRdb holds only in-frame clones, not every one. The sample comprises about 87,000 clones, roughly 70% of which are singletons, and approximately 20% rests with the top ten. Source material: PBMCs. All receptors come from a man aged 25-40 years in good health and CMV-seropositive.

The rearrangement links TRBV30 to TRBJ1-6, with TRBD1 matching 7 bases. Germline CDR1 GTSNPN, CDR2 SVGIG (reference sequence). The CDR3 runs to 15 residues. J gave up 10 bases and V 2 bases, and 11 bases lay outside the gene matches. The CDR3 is CAWSKLKGGDSPLHF. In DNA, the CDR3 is TGTGCCTGGAGTAAATTGAAAGGGGGCGACTCACCCCTCCACTTT.

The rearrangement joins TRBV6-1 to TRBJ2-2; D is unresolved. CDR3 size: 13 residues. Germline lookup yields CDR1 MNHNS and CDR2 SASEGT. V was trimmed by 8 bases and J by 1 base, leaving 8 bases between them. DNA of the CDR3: TGTGCCAGCTTTCGAGGGAACACCGGGGAGCTGTTTTTT. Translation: CASFRGNTGELFF.

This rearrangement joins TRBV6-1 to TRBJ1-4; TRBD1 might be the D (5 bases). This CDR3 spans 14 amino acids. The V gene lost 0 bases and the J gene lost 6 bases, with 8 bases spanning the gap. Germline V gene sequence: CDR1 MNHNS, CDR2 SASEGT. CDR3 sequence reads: CASSEATEHEKLFF. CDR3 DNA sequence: TGTGCCAGCAGTGAAGCGACAGAACATGAAAAACTGTTTTTT.

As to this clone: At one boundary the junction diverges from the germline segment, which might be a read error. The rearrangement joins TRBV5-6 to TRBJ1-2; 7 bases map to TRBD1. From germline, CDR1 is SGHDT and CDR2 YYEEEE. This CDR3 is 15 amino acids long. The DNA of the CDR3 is TGTGCCAGCAGCTTTCTCGGACAGGTAGTCTATGGCTACCCCTTC. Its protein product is CASSFLGQVVYGYPF.

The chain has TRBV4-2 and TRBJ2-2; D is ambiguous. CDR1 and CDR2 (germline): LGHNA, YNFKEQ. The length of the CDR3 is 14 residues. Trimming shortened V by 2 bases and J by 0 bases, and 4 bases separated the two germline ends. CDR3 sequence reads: CASSQTANTGELFF. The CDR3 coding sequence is TGTGCCAGCAGCCAAACAGCGAACACCGGGGAGCTGTTTTTT.

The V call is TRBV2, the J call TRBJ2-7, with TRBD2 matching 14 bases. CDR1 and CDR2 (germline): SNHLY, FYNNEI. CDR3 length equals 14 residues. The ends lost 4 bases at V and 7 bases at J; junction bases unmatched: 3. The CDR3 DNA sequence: TGTGCCAGCAGTGCGGGACTAGCGGGGGAAGAGCAGTACTTC. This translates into CASSAGLAGEEQYF.

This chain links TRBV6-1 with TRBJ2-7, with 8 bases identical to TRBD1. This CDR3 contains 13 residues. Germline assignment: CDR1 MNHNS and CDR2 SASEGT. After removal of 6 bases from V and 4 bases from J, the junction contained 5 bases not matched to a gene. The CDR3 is CASRRQGYYEQYF. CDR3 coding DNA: TGTGCCAGCAGGAGACAGGGGTATTACGAGCAGTACTTC.

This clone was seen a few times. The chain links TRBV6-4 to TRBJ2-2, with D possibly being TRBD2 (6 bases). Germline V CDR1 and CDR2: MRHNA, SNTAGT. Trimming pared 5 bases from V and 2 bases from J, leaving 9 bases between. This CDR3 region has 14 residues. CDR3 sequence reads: CASSPSANTGELFF. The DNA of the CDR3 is TGTGCCAGCAGTCCTAGCGCAAACACCGGGGAGCTGTTTTTT.

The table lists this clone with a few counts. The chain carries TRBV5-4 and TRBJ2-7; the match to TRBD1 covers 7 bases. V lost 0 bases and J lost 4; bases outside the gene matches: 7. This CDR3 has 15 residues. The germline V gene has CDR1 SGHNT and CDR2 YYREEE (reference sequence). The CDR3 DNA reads TGTGCCAGCAGCTTGGCAGGACAGGTTTCATACGAGCAGTACTTC. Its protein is CASSLAGQVSYEQYF.

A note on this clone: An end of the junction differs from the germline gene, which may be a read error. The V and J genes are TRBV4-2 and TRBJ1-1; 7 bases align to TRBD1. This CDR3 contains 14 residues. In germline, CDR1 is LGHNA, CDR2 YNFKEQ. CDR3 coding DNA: TGTGCCAGCAGCCTCGGGACAGAGAACACTGAAGCTCTCTTT. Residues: CASSLGTENTEALF.

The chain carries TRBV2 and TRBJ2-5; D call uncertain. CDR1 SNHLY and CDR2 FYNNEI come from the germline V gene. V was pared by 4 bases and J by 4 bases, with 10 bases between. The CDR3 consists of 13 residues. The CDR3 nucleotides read TGTGCCAGCAGTGTGGAACAGACAGAGACCCAGTACTTC. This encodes CASSVEQTETQYF.

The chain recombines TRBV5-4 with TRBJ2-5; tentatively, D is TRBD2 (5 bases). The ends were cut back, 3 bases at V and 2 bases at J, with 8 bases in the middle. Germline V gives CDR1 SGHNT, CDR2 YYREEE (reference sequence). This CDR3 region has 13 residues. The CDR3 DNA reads TGTGCCAGCAGCTACGGGAATCAAGAGACCCAGTACTTC. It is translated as CASSYGNQETQYF.

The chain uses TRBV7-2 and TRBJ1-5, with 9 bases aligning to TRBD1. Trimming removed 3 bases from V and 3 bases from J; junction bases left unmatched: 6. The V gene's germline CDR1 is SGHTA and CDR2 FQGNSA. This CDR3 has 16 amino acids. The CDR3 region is CASSFERTGVNQPQHF. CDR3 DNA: TGTGCCAGCAGCTTCGAAAGGACAGGGGTCAATCAGCCCCAGCATTTT.

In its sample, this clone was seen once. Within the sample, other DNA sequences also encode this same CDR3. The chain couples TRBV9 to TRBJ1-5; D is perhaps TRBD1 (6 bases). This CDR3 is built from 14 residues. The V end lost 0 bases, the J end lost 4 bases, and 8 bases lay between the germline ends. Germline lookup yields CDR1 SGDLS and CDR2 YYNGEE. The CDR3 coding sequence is TGTGCCAGCAGCGTAGGGACAGATAATCAGCCCCAGCATTTT. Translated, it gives CASSVGTDNQPQHF.

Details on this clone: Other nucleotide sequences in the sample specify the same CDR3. The DNA of the CDR3 is TGCGCCAGCAGCTTAAGCGGGGGCTACAATGAGCAGTTCTTC. Its protein is CASSLSGGYNEQFF. This rearrangement joins TRBV5-1 to TRBJ2-1; 8 nucleotides line up with TRBD2. CDR1 and CDR2 from the germline V gene are SGHRS and YFSETQ. Trimming removed 2 bases from V and 3 bases from J; junction bases left unmatched: 1. The CDR3 sequence is 14 residues long.

CDR3: CASSPRLAGGGELFF. The CDR3 nucleotides read TGTGCCAGCAGTCCTAGACTAGCGGGCGGCGGGGAGCTGTTTTTT. The V gene is TRBV14, the J gene TRBJ2-2, with 10 bases fitting TRBD2. After removal of 6 bases from V and 7 bases from J, the junction contained 8 bases not matched to a gene. Germline V gives CDR1 SGHDN, CDR2 FVKESK. The CDR3 length is 15 residues.

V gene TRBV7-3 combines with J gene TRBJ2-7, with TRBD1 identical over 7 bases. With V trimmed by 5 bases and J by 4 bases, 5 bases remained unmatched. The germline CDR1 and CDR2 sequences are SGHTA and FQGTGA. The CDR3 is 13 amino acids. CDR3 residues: CASSPLTGYEQYF. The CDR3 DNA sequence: TGTGCCAGCAGCCCCCTGACAGGGTACGAGCAGTACTTC.

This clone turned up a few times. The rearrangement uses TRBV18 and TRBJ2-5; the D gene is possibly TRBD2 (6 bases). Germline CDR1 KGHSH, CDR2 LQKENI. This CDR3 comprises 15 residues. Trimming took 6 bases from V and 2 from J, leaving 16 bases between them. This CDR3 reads CASSVGRGEQETQYF. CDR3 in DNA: TGTGCCAGCTCGGTAGGTCGCGGGGAACAAGAGACCCAGTACTTC. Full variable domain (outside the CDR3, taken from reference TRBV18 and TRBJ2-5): NAGVMQNPRHLVRRRGQEARLRCSPMKGHSHVYWYRQLPEEGLKFMVYLQKENIIDESGMPKERFSAEFPKEGPSILRIQQVVRGDSAAYFCASSVGRGEQETQYFGPGTRLLVL.

The CDR3: CASSPGTSGGTDTQYF. The CDR3 nucleotides are TGTGCCAGCAGCCCGGGGACTAGCGGGGGAACAGATACGCAGTATTTT. The chain combines TRBV7-2 with TRBJ2-3, with TRBD2 matching over 14 bases. J lost 3 bases, V lost 5 bases, and 4 bases had no gene match. The CDR3 runs 16 residues. CDR1 is SGHTA and CDR2 is FQGNSA in the germline V gene. Looking up the rest from reference TRBV7-2 and TRBJ2-3 gives the full variable domain: GAGVSQSPSNKVTEKGKDVELRCDPISGHTALYWYRQSLGQGLEFLIYFQGNSAPDKSGLPSDRFSAERTGGSVSTLTIQRTQQEDSAVYLCASSPGTSGGTDTQYFGPGTRLTVL.

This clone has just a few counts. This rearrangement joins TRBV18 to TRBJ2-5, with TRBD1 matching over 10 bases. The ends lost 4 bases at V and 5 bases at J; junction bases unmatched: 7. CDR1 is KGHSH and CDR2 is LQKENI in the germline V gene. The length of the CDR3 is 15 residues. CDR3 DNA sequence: TGTGCCAGCTCACTGGGGACAGGGGTCTACGAGACCCAGTACTTC. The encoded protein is CASSLGTGVYETQYF.

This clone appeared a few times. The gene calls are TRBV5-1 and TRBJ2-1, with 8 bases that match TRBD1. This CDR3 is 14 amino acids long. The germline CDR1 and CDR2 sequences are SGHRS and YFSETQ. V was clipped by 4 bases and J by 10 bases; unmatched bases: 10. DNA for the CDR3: TGCGCCAGCAGCACCGAGACAGGGGTAGGGGAGCAGTTCTTC. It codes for CASSTETGVGEQFF.

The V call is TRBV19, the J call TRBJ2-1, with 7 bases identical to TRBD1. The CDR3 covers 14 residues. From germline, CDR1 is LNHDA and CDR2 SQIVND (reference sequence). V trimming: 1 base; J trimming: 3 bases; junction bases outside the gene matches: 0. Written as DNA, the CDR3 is TGTGCCAGTAGTATAGGGGACAGCTACAATGAGCAGTTCTTC. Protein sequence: CASSIGDSYNEQFF.